The clone carrying this T cell receptor (beta chain) was picked up one time. Its antigen is still unknown. This sample stems from a study of shared clonotypes between healthy human individuals. As for the study in general: Three CD4 naive, three CD4 memory, two CD8 naive and one CD8 memory plate were used per donor.

The CDR3 runs 17 residues. V lost 5 bases to trimming and J lost 4 bases, with 23 bases between them. Germline assignment: CDR1 SGHVS and CDR2 FNYEAQ. Study outcomes and limitations: Naive CD4 clonotypes were shared across a handful of donors at roughly 5%.

In the authors' workflow: Junction-only immunoSEQ data arrived without quality scores, meaning filtering differed. Some clones are missing from TCRdb's copy, which holds only in-frame ones; the method was immunoSEQ multiplex PCR. V and J calls plus clone size are reproduced from that table; the DNA served to infer D and trimming. The sample holds under 650,000 clones, 90% to 96% seen once. The receptor's source is a woman aged 25-40 years in good health. This sequence joins TRBV7-6 and TRBJ1-2; D is unresolved. The sequencing input was naive CD4+ T cells sorted from blood. Described subset: CD45RA+ positively selected. CDR3 sequence (DNA): TGTGCCAGCAGCCCAGCAACGGGCGACCCAATTTCCTATGGCTACACCTTC. It yields the protein CASSPATGDPISYGYTF.